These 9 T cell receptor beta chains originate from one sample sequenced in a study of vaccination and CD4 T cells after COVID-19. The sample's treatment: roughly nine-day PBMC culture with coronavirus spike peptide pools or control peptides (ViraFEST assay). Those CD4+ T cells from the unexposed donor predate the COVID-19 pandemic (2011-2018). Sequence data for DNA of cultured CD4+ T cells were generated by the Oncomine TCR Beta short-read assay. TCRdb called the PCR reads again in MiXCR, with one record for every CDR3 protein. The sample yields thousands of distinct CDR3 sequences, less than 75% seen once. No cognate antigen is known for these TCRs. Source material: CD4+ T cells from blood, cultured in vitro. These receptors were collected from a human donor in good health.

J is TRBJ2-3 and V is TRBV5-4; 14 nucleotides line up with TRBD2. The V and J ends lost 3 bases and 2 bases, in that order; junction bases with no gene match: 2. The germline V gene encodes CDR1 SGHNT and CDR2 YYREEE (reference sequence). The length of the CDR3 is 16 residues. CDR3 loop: CASSSTSGGVTDTQYF. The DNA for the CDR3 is TGTGCCAGCAGCTCGACTAGCGGGGGGGTCACAGATACGCAGTATTTT.

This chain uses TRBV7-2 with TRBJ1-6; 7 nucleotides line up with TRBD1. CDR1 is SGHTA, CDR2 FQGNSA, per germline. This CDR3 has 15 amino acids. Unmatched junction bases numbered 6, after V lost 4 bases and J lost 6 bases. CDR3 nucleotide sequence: TGTGCCAGCAGCTCCTACAGGGGCGGTAATTCACCCCTCCACTTT. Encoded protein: CASSSYRGGNSPLHF.

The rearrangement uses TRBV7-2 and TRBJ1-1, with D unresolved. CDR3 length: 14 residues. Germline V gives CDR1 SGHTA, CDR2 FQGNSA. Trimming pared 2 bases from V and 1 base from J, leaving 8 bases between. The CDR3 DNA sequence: TGTGCCAGCAGCTTAACGTCCTCGAACACTGAAGCTTTCTTT. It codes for CASSLTSSNTEAFF.

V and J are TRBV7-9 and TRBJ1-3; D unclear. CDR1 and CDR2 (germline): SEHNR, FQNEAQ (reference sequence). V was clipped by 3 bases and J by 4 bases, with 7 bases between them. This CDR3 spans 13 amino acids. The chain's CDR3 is CASSFIQGNTIYF. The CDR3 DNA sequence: TGTGCCAGCAGCTTCATACAGGGAAACACCATATATTTT. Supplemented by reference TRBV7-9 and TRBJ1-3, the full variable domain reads DTGVSQNPRHKITKRGQNVTFRCDPISEHNRLYWYRQTLGQGPEFLTYFQNEAQLEKSRLLSDRFSAERPKGSFSTLEIQRTEQGDSAMYLCASSFIQGNTIYFGEGSWLTVV.

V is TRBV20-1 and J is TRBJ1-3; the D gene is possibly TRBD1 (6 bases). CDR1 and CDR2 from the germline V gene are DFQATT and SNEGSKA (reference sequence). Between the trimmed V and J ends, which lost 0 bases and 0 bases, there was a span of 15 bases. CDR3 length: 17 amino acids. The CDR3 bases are TGCAGTGCTAGAGACTCCCGGACAGTCAGCTCTGGAAACACCATATATTTT. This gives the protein CSARDSRTVSSGNTIYF.

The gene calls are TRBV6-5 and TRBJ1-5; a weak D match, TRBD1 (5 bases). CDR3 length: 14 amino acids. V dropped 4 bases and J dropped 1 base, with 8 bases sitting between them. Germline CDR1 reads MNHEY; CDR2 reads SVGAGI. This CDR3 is CASSSQGSNQPQHF. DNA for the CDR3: TGTGCCAGCAGTTCCCAGGGAAGCAATCAGCCCCAGCATTTT.

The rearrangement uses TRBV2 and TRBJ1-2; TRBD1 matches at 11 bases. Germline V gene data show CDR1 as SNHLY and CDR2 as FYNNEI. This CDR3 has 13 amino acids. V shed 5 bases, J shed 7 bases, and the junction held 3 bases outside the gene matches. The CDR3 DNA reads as TGTGCCAGCAGTCCGGGACAGGGGGTTGGCTACACCTTC. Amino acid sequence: CASSPGQGVGYTF. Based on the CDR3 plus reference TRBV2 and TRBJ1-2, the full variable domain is EPEVTQTPSHQVTQMGQEVILRCVPISNHLYFYWYRQILGQKVEFLVSFYNNEISEKSEIFDDQFSVERPDGSNFTLKIRSTKLEDSAMYFCASSPGQGVGYTFGSGTRLTVV.

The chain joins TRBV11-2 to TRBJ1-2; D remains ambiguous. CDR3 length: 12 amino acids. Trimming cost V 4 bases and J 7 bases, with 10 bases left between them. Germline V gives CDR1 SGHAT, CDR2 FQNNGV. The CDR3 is CASSSGRVGYTF. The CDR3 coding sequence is TGTGCCAGCAGCTCGGGAAGGGTTGGCTACACCTTC.

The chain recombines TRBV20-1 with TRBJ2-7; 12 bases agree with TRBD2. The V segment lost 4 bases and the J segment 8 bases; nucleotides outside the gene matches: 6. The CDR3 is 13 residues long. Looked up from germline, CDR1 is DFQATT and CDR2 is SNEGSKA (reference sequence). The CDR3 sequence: CSATLAGGDQQYF. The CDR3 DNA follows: TGCAGTGCTACACTAGCGGGAGGCGACCAGCAGTACTTC.